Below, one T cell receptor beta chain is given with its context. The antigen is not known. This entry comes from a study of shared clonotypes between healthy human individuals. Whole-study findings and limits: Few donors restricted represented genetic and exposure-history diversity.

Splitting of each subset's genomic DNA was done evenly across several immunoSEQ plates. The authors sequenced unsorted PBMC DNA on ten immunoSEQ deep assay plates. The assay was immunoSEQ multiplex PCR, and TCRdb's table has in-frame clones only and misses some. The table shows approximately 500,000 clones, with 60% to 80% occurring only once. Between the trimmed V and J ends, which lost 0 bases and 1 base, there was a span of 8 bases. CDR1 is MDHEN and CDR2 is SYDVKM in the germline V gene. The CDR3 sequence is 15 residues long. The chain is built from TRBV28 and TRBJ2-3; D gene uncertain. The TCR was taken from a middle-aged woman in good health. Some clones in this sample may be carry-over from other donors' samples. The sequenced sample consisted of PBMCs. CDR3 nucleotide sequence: TGTGCCAGCAGTTTATGGGACGGCCGCACAGATACGCAGTATTTT. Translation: CASSLWDGRTDTQYF.